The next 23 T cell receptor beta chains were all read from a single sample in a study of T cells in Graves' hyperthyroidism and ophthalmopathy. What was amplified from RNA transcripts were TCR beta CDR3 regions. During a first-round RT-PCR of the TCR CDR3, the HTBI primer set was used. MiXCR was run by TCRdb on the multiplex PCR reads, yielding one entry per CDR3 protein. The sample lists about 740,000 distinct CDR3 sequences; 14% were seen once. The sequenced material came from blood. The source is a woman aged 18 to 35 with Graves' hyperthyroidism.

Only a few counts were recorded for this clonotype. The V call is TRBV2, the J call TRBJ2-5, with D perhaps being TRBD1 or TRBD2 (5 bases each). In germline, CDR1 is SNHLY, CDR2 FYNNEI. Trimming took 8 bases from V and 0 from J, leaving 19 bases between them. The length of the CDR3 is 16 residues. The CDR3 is CASGASLAANQETQYF. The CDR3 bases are TGTGCCAGCGGGGCGAGTCTAGCAGCCAACCAAGAGACCCAGTACTTC. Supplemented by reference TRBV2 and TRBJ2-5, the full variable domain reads EPEVTQTPSHQVTQMGQEVILRCVPISNHLYFYWYRQILGQKVEFLVSFYNNEISEKSEIFDDQFSVERPDGSNFTLKIRSTKLEDSAMYFCASGASLAANQETQYFGPGTRLLVL.

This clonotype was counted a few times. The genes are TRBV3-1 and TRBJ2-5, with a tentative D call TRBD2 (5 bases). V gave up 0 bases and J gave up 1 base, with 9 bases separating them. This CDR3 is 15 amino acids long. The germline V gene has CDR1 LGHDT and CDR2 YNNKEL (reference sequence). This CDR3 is CASSQEWSGQETQYF. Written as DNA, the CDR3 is TGTGCCAGCAGCCAAGAATGGAGCGGCCAAGAGACCCAGTACTTC.

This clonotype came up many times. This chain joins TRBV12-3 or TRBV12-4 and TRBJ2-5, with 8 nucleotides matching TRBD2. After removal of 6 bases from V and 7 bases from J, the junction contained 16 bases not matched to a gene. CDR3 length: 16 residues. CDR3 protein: CASSRTSSVLAGTQYF. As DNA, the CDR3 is TGTGCCAGCAGCCGGACTAGCTCGGTTCTGGCGGGGACCCAGTACTTC.

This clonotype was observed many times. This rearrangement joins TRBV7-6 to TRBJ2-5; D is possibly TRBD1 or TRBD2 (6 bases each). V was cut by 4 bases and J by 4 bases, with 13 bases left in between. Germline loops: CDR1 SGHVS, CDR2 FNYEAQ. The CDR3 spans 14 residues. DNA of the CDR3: TGTGCCAGCAGCTCGACAGGAGGGGCAGAGACCCAGTACTTC. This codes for CASSSTGGAETQYF.

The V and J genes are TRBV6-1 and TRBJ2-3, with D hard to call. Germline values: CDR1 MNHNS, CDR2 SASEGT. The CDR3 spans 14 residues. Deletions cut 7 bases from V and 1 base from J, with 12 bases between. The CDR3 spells CASTVHRGTDTQYF. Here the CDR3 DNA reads TGTGCCAGCACCGTACACCGGGGCACAGATACGCAGTATTTT.

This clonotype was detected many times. The CDR3 DNA reads as TGCAGTGCTAGTCTCCGGGACCACGAGCAGTACTTC. Protein product: CSASLRDHEQYF. V usage is TRBV20-1 and J usage is TRBJ2-7; D may correspond to TRBD1 or TRBD2 (5 bases each). Trimming left V 3 bases short and J 5 bases short, with 11 bases between. This CDR3 comprises 12 residues. The germline CDR1 and CDR2 sequences are DFQATT and SNEGSKA (reference sequence).

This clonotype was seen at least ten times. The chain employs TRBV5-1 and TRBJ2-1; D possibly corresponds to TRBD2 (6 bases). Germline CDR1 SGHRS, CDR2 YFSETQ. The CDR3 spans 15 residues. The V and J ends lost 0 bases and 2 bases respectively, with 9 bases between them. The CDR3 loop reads CASSLAGDPYNEQFF. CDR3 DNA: TGCGCCAGCAGCTTGGCGGGAGACCCCTACAATGAGCAGTTCTTC.

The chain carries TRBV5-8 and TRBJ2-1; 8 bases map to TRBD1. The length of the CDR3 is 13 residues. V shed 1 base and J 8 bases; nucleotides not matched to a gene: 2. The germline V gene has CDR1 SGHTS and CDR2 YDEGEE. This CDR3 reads CASSLRQGHEQFF. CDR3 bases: TGTGCCAGCAGCTTGAGACAGGGGCATGAGCAGTTCTTC.

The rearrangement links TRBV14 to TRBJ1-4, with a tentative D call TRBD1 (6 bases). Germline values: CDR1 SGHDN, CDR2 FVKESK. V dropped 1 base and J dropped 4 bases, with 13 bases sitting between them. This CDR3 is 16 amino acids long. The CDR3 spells CASSQVRGHGNEKLFF. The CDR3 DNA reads TGTGCCAGCAGCCAAGTACGGGGACACGGTAATGAAAAACTGTTTTTT.

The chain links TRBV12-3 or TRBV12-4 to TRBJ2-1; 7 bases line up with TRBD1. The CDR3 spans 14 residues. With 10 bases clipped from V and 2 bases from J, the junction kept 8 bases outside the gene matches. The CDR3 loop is CATLNRGPYNEQFF. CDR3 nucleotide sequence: TGTGCCACCCTAAACAGGGGCCCCTACAATGAGCAGTTCTTC.

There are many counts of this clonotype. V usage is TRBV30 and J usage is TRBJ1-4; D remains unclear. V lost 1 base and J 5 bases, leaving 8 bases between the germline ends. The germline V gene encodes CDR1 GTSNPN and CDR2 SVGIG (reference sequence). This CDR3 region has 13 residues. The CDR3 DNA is TGTGCCTGGAGTGGGGGTCGAAATGAAAAACTGTTTTTT. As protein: CAWSGGRNEKLFF.

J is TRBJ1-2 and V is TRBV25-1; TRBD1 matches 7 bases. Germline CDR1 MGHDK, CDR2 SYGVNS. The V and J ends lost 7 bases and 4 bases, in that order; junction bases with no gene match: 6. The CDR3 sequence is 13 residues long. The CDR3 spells CASTDRDSYGYTF. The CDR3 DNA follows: TGTGCCAGCACCGACAGGGACAGCTATGGCTACACCTTC.

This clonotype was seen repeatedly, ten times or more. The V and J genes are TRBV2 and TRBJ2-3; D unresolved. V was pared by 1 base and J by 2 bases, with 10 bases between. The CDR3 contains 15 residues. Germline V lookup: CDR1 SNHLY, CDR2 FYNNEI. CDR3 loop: CASSEEDLLTDTQYF. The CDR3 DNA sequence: TGTGCCAGCAGTGAAGAAGACCTCCTCACAGATACGCAGTATTTT.

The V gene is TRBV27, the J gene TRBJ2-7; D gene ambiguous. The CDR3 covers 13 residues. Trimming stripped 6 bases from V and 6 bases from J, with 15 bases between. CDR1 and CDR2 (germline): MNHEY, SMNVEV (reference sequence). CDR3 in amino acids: CASSFSPHLEQYF. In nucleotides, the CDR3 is TGTGCCAGCAGCTTTAGTCCTCACCTCGAGCAGTACTTC.

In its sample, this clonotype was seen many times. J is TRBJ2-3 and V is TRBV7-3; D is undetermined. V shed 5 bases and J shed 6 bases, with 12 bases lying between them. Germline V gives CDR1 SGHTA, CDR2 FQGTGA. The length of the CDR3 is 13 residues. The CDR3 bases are TGTGCCAGCAGCGCAACCTTCGGGGATACGCAGTATTTT. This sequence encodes CASSATFGDTQYF.

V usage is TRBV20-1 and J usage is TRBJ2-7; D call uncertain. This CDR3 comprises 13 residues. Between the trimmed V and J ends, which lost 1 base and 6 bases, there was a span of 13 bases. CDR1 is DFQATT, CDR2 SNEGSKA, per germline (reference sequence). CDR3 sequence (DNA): TGCAGTGCTAGAGGCAGGCCCCCCCGCGAGCAGTACTTC. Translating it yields CSARGRPPREQYF.

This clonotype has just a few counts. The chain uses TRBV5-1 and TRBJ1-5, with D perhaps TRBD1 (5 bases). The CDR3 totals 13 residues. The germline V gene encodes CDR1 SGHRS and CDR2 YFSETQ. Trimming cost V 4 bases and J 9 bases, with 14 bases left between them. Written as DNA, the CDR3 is TGCGCCAGCAGCCGAGACAGCGGACGGCCCCAGCATTTT. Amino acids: CASSRDSGRPQHF.

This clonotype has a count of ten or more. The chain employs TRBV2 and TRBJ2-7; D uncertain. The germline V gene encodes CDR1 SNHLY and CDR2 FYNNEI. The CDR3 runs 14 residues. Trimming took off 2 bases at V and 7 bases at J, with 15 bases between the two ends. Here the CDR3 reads CASSETRAILEQYF. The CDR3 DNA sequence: TGTGCCAGCAGTGAAACGAGAGCTATCTTAGAGCAGTACTTC.

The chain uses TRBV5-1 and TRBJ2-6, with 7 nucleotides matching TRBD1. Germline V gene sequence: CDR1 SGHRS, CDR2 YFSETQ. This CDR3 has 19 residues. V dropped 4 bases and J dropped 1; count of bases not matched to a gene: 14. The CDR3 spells CASSIRGLPSLSGANVLTF. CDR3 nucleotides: TGCGCCAGCAGCATAAGGGGGCTACCTTCTTTATCTGGGGCCAACGTCCTGACTTTC.

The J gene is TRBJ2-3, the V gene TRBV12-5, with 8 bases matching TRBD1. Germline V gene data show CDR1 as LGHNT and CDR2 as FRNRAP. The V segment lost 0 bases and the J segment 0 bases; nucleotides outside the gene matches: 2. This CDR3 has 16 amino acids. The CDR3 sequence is CASGLVQGGSTDTQYF. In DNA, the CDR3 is TGTGCTAGTGGTTTGGTACAGGGGGGCAGCACAGATACGCAGTATTTT.

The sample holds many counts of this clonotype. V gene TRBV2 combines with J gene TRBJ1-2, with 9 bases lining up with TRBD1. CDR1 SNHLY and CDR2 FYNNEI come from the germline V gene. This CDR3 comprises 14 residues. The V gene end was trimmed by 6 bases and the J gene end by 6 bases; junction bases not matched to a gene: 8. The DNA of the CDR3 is TGTGCCAGCAGGGGAACAGGGGGCTTCGATGGCTACACCTTC. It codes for CASRGTGGFDGYTF. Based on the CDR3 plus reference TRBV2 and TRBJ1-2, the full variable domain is EPEVTQTPSHQVTQMGQEVILRCVPISNHLYFYWYRQILGQKVEFLVSFYNNEISEKSEIFDDQFSVERPDGSNFTLKIRSTKLEDSAMYFCASRGTGGFDGYTFGSGTRLTVV.

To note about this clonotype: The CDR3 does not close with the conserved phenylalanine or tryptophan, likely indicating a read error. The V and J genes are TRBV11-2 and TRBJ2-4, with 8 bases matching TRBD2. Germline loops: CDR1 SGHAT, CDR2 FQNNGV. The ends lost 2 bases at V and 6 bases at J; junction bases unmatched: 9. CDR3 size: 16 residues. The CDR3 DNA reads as TGTGCCAGCAGCTTAATCCGGCGGGGGGACCGAAACATTCAGTACGTC. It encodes CASSLIRRGDRNIQYV.

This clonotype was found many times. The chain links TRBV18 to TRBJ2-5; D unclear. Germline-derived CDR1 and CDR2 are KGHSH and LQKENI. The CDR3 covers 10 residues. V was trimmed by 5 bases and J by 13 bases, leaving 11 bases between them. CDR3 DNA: TGTGCCAGCTCAGACGGCGTAGGGTACTTC. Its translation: CASSDGVGYF.